Following are 9 T cell receptor beta chains from one sample sequenced in a study of T cell changes during pregnancy in multiple sclerosis. TCRdb keeps only in-frame clones here, not all; method: immunoSEQ multiplex PCR. The table lists 36,000 or so clones, approximately 91% of them singletons. Specimen: CD8+ T cells from peripheral blood mononuclear cells, collected in the third trimester of pregnancy. The receptors originated from a female donor with multiple sclerosis, enrolled in a pregnancy study.

The chain uses TRBV7-3 and TRBJ1-4; the D gene is possibly TRBD1 (5 bases). Germline V CDR1 and CDR2: SGHTA, FQGTGA. The CDR3 spans 13 residues. Trimming stripped 6 bases from V and 3 bases from J, with 8 bases between. The CDR3 region is CASSRGANEKLFF. The CDR3 region has the DNA TGTGCCAGCAGTCGGGGGGCTAATGAAAAACTGTTTTTT. Looking up the rest from reference TRBV7-3 and TRBJ1-4 gives the full variable domain: GAGVSQTPSNKVTEKGKYVELRCDPISGHTALYWYRQSLGQGPEFLIYFQGTGAADDSGLPNDRFFAVRPEGSVSTLKIQRTERGDSAVYLCASSRGANEKLFFGSGTQLSVL.

This chain uses TRBV19 with TRBJ2-3, with 7 positions matching TRBD1. The CDR3 totals 13 residues. Trimming cost V 8 bases and J 3 bases; bases outside gene matches: 5. Germline CDR1 and CDR2: LNHDA and SQIVND (reference sequence). The CDR3 region has the DNA TGTGCCAGTTCGACAGGGCTGACAGATACGCAGTATTTT. It yields the protein CASSTGLTDTQYF.

The chain joins TRBV27 to TRBJ2-7; 9 bases align to TRBD1. V was pared by 6 bases and J by 5 bases, with 8 bases of the junction left unmatched. CDR1 is MNHEY, CDR2 SMNVEV, per germline (reference sequence). The CDR3 covers 14 residues. This CDR3 reads CASSQDRGADEQYF. CDR3 sequence (DNA): TGTGCCAGCAGCCAAGACAGGGGGGCCGACGAGCAGTACTTC.

The rearrangement links TRBV30 to TRBJ1-5, with 7 bases fitting TRBD1. There are 14 residues in the CDR3. After removal of 8 bases from V and 4 bases from J, the junction contained 11 bases not matched to a gene. Germline CDR1 reads GTSNPN; CDR2 reads SVGIG (reference sequence). This CDR3 is CAMGWDSSNQPQHF. CDR3 in DNA: TGTGCCATGGGCTGGGACAGCTCTAATCAGCCCCAGCATTTT.

The chain has TRBV18 and TRBJ1-1; TRBD1 matches 7 bases. CDR3 size: 12 residues. Losses at the gene ends were 11 bases for V and 3 bases for J; bases not matched to a gene: 6. From germline, CDR1 is KGHSH and CDR2 LQKENI. For the CDR3, the DNA is TGTGCCGGCGGACAGGCCCACACTGAAGCTTTCTTT. Its translation: CAGGQAHTEAFF.

The V and J genes are TRBV7-9 and TRBJ2-1; TRBD1 agrees at 9 bases. This CDR3 is built from 17 residues. Trimming cost V 5 bases and J 8 bases; bases outside gene matches: 16. Germline values: CDR1 SEHNR, CDR2 FQNEAQ (reference sequence). This CDR3 is CASSAAGTGRLVDEQFF. The CDR3 DNA reads as TGTGCCAGCAGCGCAGCCGGGACAGGGCGCTTGGTCGATGAGCAGTTCTTC.

The chain combines TRBV5-6 with TRBJ2-1, with 9 bases lining up with TRBD1. The length of the CDR3 is 14 residues. CDR1 and CDR2 (germline): SGHDT, YYEEEE. V shed 3 bases and J 3 bases; nucleotides not matched to a gene: 1. The CDR3 DNA sequence: TGTGCCAGCAGCTCGGGACAGGGCTACAATGAGCAGTTCTTC. Protein sequence: CASSSGQGYNEQFF. Complete variable domain (other parts from reference TRBV5-6 and TRBJ2-1): DAGVTQSPTHLIKTRGQQVTLRCSPKSGHDTVSWYQQALGQGPQFIFQYYEEEERQRGNFPDRFSGHQFPNYSSELNVNALLLGDSALYLCASSSGQGYNEQFFGPGTRLTVL.

This rearrangement joins TRBV19 to TRBJ2-5; D may be TRBD1 (5 bases). V lost 3 bases and J 3 bases, leaving 14 bases between the germline ends. CDR3 length: 15 amino acids. Germline loops: CDR1 LNHDA, CDR2 SQIVND (reference sequence). The CDR3 loop reads CASSMHGAFKETQYF. The CDR3 bases are TGTGCCAGTAGTATGCATGGGGCCTTTAAAGAGACCCAGTACTTC. Filled out from reference TRBV19 and TRBJ2-5, the complete variable domain reads DGGITQSPKYLFRKEGQNVTLSCEQNLNHDAMYWYRQDPGQGLRLIYYSQIVNDFQKGDIAEGYSVSREKKESFPLTVTSAQKNPTAFYLCASSMHGAFKETQYFGPGTRLLVL.

This clone has a single count. V gene TRBV21-1 combines with J gene TRBJ2-7; no check of the table's D call, TRBD2, against the DNA was made. TRBV21-1 is tagged as a pseudogene. The CDR3 length is 16 residues. DNA for the CDR3: TGTGCCAGCAGCAAAGAAGACCTAGCGGGCTACTACGAGCAGTACTTC. It encodes CASSKEDLAGYYEQYF.